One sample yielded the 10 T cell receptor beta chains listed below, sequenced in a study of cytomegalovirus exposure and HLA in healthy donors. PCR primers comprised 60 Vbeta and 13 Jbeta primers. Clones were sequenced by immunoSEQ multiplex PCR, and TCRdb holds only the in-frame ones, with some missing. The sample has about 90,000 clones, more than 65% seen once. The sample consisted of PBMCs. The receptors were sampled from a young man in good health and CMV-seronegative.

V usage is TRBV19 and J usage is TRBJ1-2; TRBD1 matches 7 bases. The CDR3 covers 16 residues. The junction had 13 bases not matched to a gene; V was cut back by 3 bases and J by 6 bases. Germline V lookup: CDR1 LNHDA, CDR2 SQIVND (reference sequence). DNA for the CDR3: TGTGCCAGTAGTATCTATATAGGACAGGAGAAAGATGGCTACACCTTC. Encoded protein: CASSIYIGQEKDGYTF.

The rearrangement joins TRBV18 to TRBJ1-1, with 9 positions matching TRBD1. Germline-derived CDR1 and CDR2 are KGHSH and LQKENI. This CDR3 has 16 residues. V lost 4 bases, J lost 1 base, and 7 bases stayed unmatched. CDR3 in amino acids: CASSRVQGAPNTEAFF. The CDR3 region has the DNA TGTGCCAGCTCACGGGTACAGGGGGCGCCGAACACTGAAGCTTTCTTT.

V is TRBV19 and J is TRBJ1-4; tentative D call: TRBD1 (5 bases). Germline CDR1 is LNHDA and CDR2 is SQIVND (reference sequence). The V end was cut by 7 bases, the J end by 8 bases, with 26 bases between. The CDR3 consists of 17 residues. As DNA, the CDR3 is TGTGCCAGTACTGATACCGGGACTGCTTTTGGGGACGAAAAACTGTTTTTT. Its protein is CASTDTGTAFGDEKLFF.

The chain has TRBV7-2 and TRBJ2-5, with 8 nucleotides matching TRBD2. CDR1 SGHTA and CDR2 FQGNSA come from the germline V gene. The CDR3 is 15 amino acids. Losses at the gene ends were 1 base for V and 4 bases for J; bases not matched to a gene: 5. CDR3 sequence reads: CASSLELAEAETQYF. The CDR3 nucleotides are TGTGCCAGCAGCTTAGAACTAGCGGAGGCAGAGACCCAGTACTTC.

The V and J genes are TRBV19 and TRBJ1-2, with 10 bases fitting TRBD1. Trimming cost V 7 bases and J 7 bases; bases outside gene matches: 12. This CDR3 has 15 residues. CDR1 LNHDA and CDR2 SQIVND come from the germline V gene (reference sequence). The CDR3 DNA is TGTGCCAGTAAGCCCGGGACAGGGGCATGGAGTGGCTACACCTTC. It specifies CASKPGTGAWSGYTF.

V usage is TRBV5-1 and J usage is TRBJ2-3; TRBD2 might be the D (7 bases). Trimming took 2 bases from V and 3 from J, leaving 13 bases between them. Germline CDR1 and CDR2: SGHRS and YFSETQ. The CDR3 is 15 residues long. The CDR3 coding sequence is TGCGCCAGCAGCTTAAGGGGGGGCCGTACAGATACGCAGTATTTT. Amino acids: CASSLRGGRTDTQYF.

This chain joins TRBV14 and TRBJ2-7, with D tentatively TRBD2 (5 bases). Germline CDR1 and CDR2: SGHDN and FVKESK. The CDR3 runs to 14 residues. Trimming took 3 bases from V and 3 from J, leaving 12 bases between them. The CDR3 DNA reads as TGTGCCAGCAGCCAGGGCGGGCCGTACTACGAGCAGTACTTC. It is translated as CASSQGGPYYEQYF.

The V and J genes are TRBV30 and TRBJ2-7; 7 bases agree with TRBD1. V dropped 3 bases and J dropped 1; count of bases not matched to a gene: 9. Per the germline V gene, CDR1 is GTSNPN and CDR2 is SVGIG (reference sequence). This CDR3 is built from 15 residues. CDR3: CAWSVRDRVSYEQYF. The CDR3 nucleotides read TGTGCCTGGAGCGTACGGGACAGAGTATCCTACGAGCAGTACTTC.

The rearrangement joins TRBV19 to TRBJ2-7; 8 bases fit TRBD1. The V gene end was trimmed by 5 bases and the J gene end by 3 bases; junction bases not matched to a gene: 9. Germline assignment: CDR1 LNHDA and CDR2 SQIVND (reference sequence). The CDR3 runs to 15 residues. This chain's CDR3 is CASSRPGTGYYEQYF. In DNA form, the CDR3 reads TGTGCCAGTAGTCGACCCGGGACAGGATACTACGAGCAGTACTTC.

CDR3 in amino acids: CATSRGAAGVLNEKLFF. CDR3 nucleotide sequence: TGTGCCACCAGCAGAGGGGCGGCGGGGGTGCTTAATGAAAAACTGTTTTTT. The chain uses TRBV15 and TRBJ1-4; a weak D match, TRBD1 (5 bases). Trimming removed 1 base from V and 4 bases from J, with 16 bases in between. Looked up from germline, CDR1 is LNHNV and CDR2 is YYDKDF (reference sequence). This CDR3 spans 17 amino acids.